The source of this T cell receptor beta chain is a study of vaccination effects on CD4 cells after COVID-19. Across the study: Samples collected post-vaccine were obtained a median of 72 days after the second dose.

Whole-study findings and limits: The study found that only 1 of 255 vaccine-induced clones from healthy vaccinees cross-reacted with common cold coronaviruses. The study got few convalescent patients and did not collect any early post-infection timepoints.

Notes on this clone: As yet, its antigen is unknown.

Profiled with immunoSEQ multiplex PCR; TCRdb holds only in-frame clones, not every one. The profile shows over 25,000 clones, 80% to 90% of them singletons. Expansion with viral peptide pools was applied to antigen-specific CD4+ T cells by the ViraFEST assay prior to sequencing. At the end of 10 days of culture, CD4+ T cells were isolated. Participants got two doses of BNT162b2 or mRNA-1273 vaccine. The study found no prior SARS-CoV-2 infection in the vaccine recipients, who tested negative for nucleocapsid antibodies. This CDR3 comprises 15 residues. Per germline, CDR1 MNHEY and CDR2 SVGAGI. The V and J ends lost 5 bases and 0 bases respectively, with 14 bases between them.

The clonotype comes from a human donor who received a COVID-19 vaccine. Some clones in this sample may be carry-over from other donors' samples. Sequencing was performed on CD4+ T cells from PBMCs cultured with HCoV-NL63 spike peptides, taken after COVID-19 vaccination. V usage is TRBV6-5 and J usage is TRBJ2-7; a weak D match, TRBD1 (6 bases). Written as DNA, the CDR3 is TGTGCCAGCAGTCGGGACACATCAAACTCCTACGAGCAGTACGTC. This gives the protein CASSRDTSNSYEQYV.